This entry lists 20 T cell receptor beta chains sequenced from one sample in a study of CD8 T cells in ankylosing spondylitis. TCRdb ran MiXCR on the 5' RACE reads and lists one entry per CDR3 protein. The sample lists around 210,000 distinct CDR3 sequences; roughly 8.2% were seen once. Sequenced material: blood, either unsorted or a sorted T cell fraction (not recorded which). These receptors originate from a female donor with ankylosing spondylitis or in good health (not recorded which).

This clonotype was seen at least ten times. Here the CDR3 reads CSVVLPQRADTQYF. The CDR3 nucleotides are TGCAGCGTTGTCTTGCCGCAGCGGGCGGATACGCAGTATTTT. The chain recombines TRBV29-1 with TRBJ2-3, with a tentative D call TRBD2 (6 bases). Germline-derived CDR1 and CDR2 are SQVTM and ANQGSEA. V was cut by 4 bases and J by 6 bases, with 17 bases left in between. There are 14 residues in the CDR3.

As to this clonotype: With a much larger clone just one base away, this may be a read error. The genes are TRBV12-3 or TRBV12-4 and TRBJ1-2, with 10 bases aligning to TRBD1. Trimming at V came to 8 bases and at J to 7 bases, leaving 7 bases not matched to a gene. The CDR3 sequence is 13 residues long. CDR3 loop: CASPRQGATGYTF. The CDR3 nucleotides read TGTGCCAGCCCCAGACAGGGGGCCACTGGCTACACCTTC.

This clonotype was detected ten times or more. The rearrangement uses TRBV5-5 and TRBJ2-3; D is unclear. V was pared by 2 bases and J by 4 bases, with 5 bases between. CDR3 length: 12 amino acids. Germline-derived CDR1 and CDR2 are SGHKS and YYEKEE (reference sequence). CDR3 bases: TGTGCCAGCAGCTTTCTGCCAGATACGCAGTATTTT. Protein product: CASSFLPDTQYF.

This clonotype was counted ten times or more. The chain uses TRBV29-1 and TRBJ2-7; no clear D gene. The CDR3 runs 10 residues. V was clipped by 7 bases and J by 5 bases, with 9 bases between them. Germline V CDR1 and CDR2: SQVTM, ANQGSEA. The CDR3, as DNA: TGCAGCGCCGGAGACCACGAGCAGTACTTC. Protein: CSAGDHEQYF.

The chain joins TRBV2 to TRBJ2-2, with 8 bases that match TRBD2. Germline CDR1 and CDR2: SNHLY and FYNNEI. Losses at the gene ends were 4 bases for V and 4 bases for J; bases not matched to a gene: 5. There are 15 residues in the CDR3. In DNA, the CDR3 is TGTGCCAGCAGTGTAGCGGGAAGGGGCACCGGGGAGCTGTTTTTT. Encoded protein: CASSVAGRGTGELFF.

For this clonotype: A clone one base away is much larger, so this may be a read error. The CDR3 is CASSDSGLYQETKYF. CDR3 DNA: TGTGCCAGCAGTGACAGCGGGTTGTACCAAGAGACCAAGTACTTC. The chain uses TRBV2 and TRBJ2-5; a weak D match, TRBD2 (6 bases). The CDR3 is 15 residues long. CDR1 is SNHLY and CDR2 is FYNNEI in the germline V gene.

In this sample, this clonotype turned up many times. V gene TRBV5-1 combines with J gene TRBJ1-3; unclear D gene. This CDR3 has 13 residues. V shed 5 bases and J shed 4 bases, with 10 bases lying between them. In germline, CDR1 is SGHRS, CDR2 YFSETQ. The CDR3 is CASRPADGNTIYF. CDR3 nucleotide sequence: TGCGCCAGCAGACCTGCGGACGGAAACACCATATATTTT.

This clonotype has a count of ten or more. The chain is built from TRBV19 and TRBJ2-5; D is perhaps TRBD1 (5 bases). Germline V gene lookup returns CDR1 LNHDA and CDR2 SQIVND (reference sequence). The CDR3 has 13 amino acids. With 5 bases removed from V and 4 bases from J, the gap between germline ends came to 11 bases. CDR3 in DNA: TGTGCCAGTAGTGCCACAGGTACAGAGACCCAGTACTTC. Translation gives CASSATGTETQYF.

This clonotype was seen ten or more times. The gene calls are TRBV27 and TRBJ1-1; D is undetermined. V was pared by 5 bases and J by 0 bases, with 13 bases between. Germline V gives CDR1 MNHEY, CDR2 SMNVEV (reference sequence). The CDR3 sequence is 15 residues long. For the CDR3, the DNA is TGTGCCAGCAGTCCCCGACCGGGGATGAACACTGAAGCTTTCTTT. Translating gives CASSPRPGMNTEAFF.

There are many counts of this clonotype. V is TRBV10-3 and J is TRBJ2-7; 10 bases are a match to TRBD2. CDR1 and CDR2 (germline): ENHRY, SYGVKD. The V and J ends lost 11 bases and 3 bases, in that order; junction bases with no gene match: 7. The CDR3 length is 13 residues. This CDR3 is CASAGTSDYEQYF. CDR3 nucleotides: TGTGCCTCAGCCGGGACTAGCGACTACGAGCAGTACTTC.

This chain joins TRBV12-3 or TRBV12-4 and TRBJ1-1; TRBD1 matches 8 bases. Trimming at V came to 3 bases and at J to 4 bases, leaving 4 bases not matched to a gene. The CDR3 runs to 14 residues. CDR3 residues: CASSLPTGGTEAFF. The CDR3 nucleotides are TGTGCCAGCAGTTTGCCCACAGGGGGCACTGAAGCTTTCTTT.

This clonotype showed up many times. This chain uses TRBV18 with TRBJ1-1; weak D call: TRBD1 (6 bases). The CDR3 is 16 residues long. With 3 bases removed from V and 1 base from J, the gap between germline ends came to 15 bases. CDR1 KGHSH and CDR2 LQKENI come from the germline V gene. The CDR3 protein is CASSPVQGGENTEAFF. DNA of the CDR3: TGTGCCAGCTCACCGGTACAGGGAGGGGAGAACACTGAAGCTTTCTTT.

The table lists this clonotype with many counts. The V and J genes are TRBV5-1 and TRBJ2-7, with D possibly being TRBD1 (5 bases). Germline CDR1 and CDR2: SGHRS and YFSETQ. The CDR3 extends over 13 amino acids. Trimming took 4 bases from V and 4 from J, leaving 12 bases between them. CDR3 nucleotides: TGCGCCAGCAGCGCCCAGGGCAGTTACGAGCAGTACTTC. Translated: CASSAQGSYEQYF.

This clonotype was detected ten times or more. V usage is TRBV3-1 and J usage is TRBJ2-3; the D gene could be TRBD1 or TRBD2 (5 bases each). Germline-derived CDR1 and CDR2 are LGHDT and YNNKEL (reference sequence). This CDR3 is built from 14 residues. V lost 3 bases, J lost 3 bases, and 10 bases lay in between. The CDR3 nucleotides read TGTGCCAGCAGCCACGGGGACCGAACAGATACGCAGTATTTT. Its protein is CASSHGDRTDTQYF.

The rearrangement uses TRBV28 and TRBJ2-6, with D possibly matching TRBD1 (5 bases). The germline CDR1 and CDR2 sequences are MDHEN and SYDVKM. This CDR3 is 15 amino acids long. V lost 0 bases to trimming and J lost 2 bases, with 5 bases between them. CDR3 sequence reads: CASSLWTAGANVLTF. The CDR3, as DNA: TGTGCCAGCAGTTTATGGACAGCTGGGGCCAACGTCCTGACTTTC.

This clonotype showed up many times. The rearrangement links TRBV5-6 to TRBJ2-7; D gene ambiguous. V lost 2 bases, J lost 3 bases, and 6 bases lay in between. Germline assignment: CDR1 SGHDT and CDR2 YYEEEE. The CDR3 contains 12 residues. CDR3 sequence (DNA): TGTGCCAGCAGCTTCGGCCGCTACGAGCAGTACTTC. It specifies CASSFGRYEQYF.

This clonotype was counted ten times or more. This chain connects TRBV7-2 to TRBJ2-7; D not certain. This CDR3 spans 13 amino acids. Germline CDR1 is SGHTA and CDR2 is FQGNSA. V shed 1 base and J shed 5 bases, with 9 bases lying between them. The CDR3 nucleotides are TGTGCCAGCAGCTTAGGACGGCGGAACGAGCAGTACTTC. It specifies CASSLGRRNEQYF.

The V gene is TRBV2, the J gene TRBJ2-3; a possible D gene is TRBD1 (5 bases). The CDR3 totals 14 residues. The V end lost 8 bases, the J end lost 8 bases, and 20 bases lay between the germline ends. Germline CDR1 is SNHLY and CDR2 is FYNNEI. The DNA for the CDR3 is TGTGCCAGCTGGGGCAGGCATACCTCGCGTACGCAGTATTTT. Its protein product is CASWGRHTSRTQYF.

This clonotype occurred a few times. Here the CDR3 DNA reads TGTGCCAGCAGCCAATCCTCTAGCGGGACTTACGAGCAGTACTTC. Translated, it gives CASSQSSSGTYEQYF. The rearrangement uses TRBV7-2 and TRBJ2-7; TRBD2 agrees at 9 bases. CDR1 is SGHTA and CDR2 is FQGNSA in the germline V gene. The CDR3 loop spans 15 amino acids. Germline trimming cut 5 bases from V and 4 bases from J; bases unmatched to any gene: 9. The full variable domain, rest sourced from reference TRBV7-2 and TRBJ2-7, is GAGVSQSPSNKVTEKGKDVELRCDPISGHTALYWYRQSLGQGLEFLIYFQGNSAPDKSGLPSDRFSAERTGGSVSTLTIQRTQQEDSAVYLCASSQSSSGTYEQYFGPGTRLTVT.

This clonotype was picked up many times. The J gene is TRBJ2-1, the V gene TRBV4-2; D is ambiguous. Trimming removed 0 bases from V and 5 bases from J, with 11 bases in between. Germline V lookup: CDR1 LGHNA, CDR2 YNFKEQ. The CDR3 runs to 15 residues. CDR3 region: CASSQEDRPDNEQFF. DNA for the CDR3: TGTGCCAGCAGCCAAGAAGACCGGCCGGACAATGAGCAGTTCTTC.